This T cell receptor beta chain is drawn from a study of hypomethylating agent response in myelodysplastic syndrome. Across the whole study: Of patients, 8 of 11 got azacitidine and 3 of 11 decitabine. Of these patients, six responded (complete response or hematologic improvement) and five did not.

The data were produced by immunoSEQ multiplex PCR, yet TCRdb's version contains in-frame clones alone and is incomplete. This sample yields 5,000 or so clones, of which 70% to 90% are seen a single time; over 15% belongs to the top ten. Looked up from germline, CDR1 is KGHSH and CDR2 is LQKENI. The CDR3 extends over 19 amino acids. V gave up 1 base and J gave up 3 bases, with 24 bases separating them. Note on this clone: What it binds is not known.

Study-level points and caveats: Richness, rarefaction diversity and clonality did not change significantly after hypomethylating treatment.

The rearrangement joins TRBV18 to TRBJ1-1; maybe TRBD1 (5 bases). This sequence originates from a human donor with myelodysplastic syndrome. Material: bone marrow, obtained before or after starting hypomethylating agent treatment for myelodysplastic syndrome (not recorded which). The CDR3: CASSPLRGGGFKMDTEAFF. DNA for the CDR3: TGTGCCAGCTCACCACTGAGGGGCGGGGGTTTCAAGATGGACACTGAAGCTTTCTTT.